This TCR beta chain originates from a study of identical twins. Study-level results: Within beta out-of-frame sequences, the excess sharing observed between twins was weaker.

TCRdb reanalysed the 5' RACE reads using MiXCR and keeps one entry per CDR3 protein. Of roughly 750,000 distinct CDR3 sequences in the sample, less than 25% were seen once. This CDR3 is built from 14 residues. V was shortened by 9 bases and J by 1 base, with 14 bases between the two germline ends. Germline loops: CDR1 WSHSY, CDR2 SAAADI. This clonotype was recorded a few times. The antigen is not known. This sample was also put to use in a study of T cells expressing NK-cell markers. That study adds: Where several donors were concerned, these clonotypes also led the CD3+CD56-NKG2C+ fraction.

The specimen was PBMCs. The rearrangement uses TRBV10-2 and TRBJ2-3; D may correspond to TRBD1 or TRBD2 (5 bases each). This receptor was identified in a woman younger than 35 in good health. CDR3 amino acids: CASGTWRGTDTQYF. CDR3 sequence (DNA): TGCGCCAGTGGGACGTGGAGAGGCACAGATACGCAGTATTTT.